Listed here are 32 T cell receptor beta chains from one sample, sequenced in a study of T cells in Graves' hyperthyroidism and ophthalmopathy. RNA transcripts provided the source from which TCR beta CDR3 regions were amplified. An initial round of RT-PCR targeting the TCR CDR3 relied on the HTBI primer set. From the multiplex PCR reads, TCRdb called clonotypes with MiXCR, one entry per CDR3 protein. The sample contains hundreds of thousands of distinct CDR3 sequences, over 35% of which appear only once. The specimen sequenced was blood. The receptor source for this set is a man aged 18 to 30 with Graves' hyperthyroidism.

The gene calls are TRBV5-1 and TRBJ2-2; 9 positions agree with TRBD1. Germline V gene data show CDR1 as SGHRS and CDR2 as YFSETQ. The ends lost 0 bases at V and 6 bases at J; junction bases unmatched: 6. The CDR3 extends over 16 amino acids. CDR3 residues: CASSLEGQGMAGELFF. CDR3 nucleotide sequence: TGCGCCAGCAGCTTGGAAGGACAGGGGATGGCCGGGGAGCTGTTTTTT.

J is TRBJ2-7 and V is TRBV7-9, with TRBD1 identical over 8 bases. V shed 5 bases and J 4 bases; nucleotides not matched to a gene: 7. Germline V gene data show CDR1 as SEHNR and CDR2 as FQNEAQ (reference sequence). The CDR3 contains 14 residues. CDR3 in amino acids: CASSPKGQGYEQYF. The CDR3 coding sequence is TGTGCCAGCAGCCCGAAAGGACAGGGTTACGAGCAGTACTTC.

The rearrangement links TRBV6-6 to TRBJ1-4; perhaps TRBD1 as D (6 bases). The CDR3 spans 12 residues. Per germline, CDR1 MNHNY and CDR2 SVGAGI (reference sequence). CDR3: CDEGDKNEKLFF. In nucleotides, the CDR3 is TGTGACGAGGGGGACAAAAATGAAAAACTGTTTTTT.

This clonotype was observed a few times. The genes are TRBV11-3 and TRBJ1-1, with TRBD1 matching over 8 bases. CDR1 SGHNT and CDR2 YENEEA come from the germline V gene. The CDR3 loop spans 17 amino acids. The V segment lost 1 base and the J segment 1 base; nucleotides outside the gene matches: 8. This chain's CDR3 is CASSLGPGGVRNTEAFF. The CDR3 nucleotides are TGTGCCAGCAGCTTAGGGCCAGGGGGCGTACGGAACACTGAAGCTTTCTTT. The full variable domain, in which reference TRBV11-3 and TRBJ1-1 provide the parts outside the CDR3, is EAGVVQSPRYKIIEKKQPVAFWCNPISGHNTLYWYLQNLGQGPELLIRYENEEAVDDSQLPKDRFSAERLKGVDSTLKIQPAELGDSAVYLCASSLGPGGVRNTEAFFGQGTRLTVV.

This chain connects TRBV4-3 to TRBJ2-5; D is uncertain. Germline CDR1 and CDR2: LGHNA and YSLEER. The CDR3 consists of 14 residues. V was clipped by 1 base and J by 1 base, with 7 bases between them. CDR3 DNA: TGCGCCAGCAGCCAAGCGAACACCCAAGAGACCCAGTACTTC. Its protein product is CASSQANTQETQYF.

This clonotype was seen only a few times. The chain is built from TRBV19 and TRBJ1-1, with a possible D match to TRBD1 (5 bases). V dropped 7 bases and J dropped 5 bases, with 14 bases sitting between them. CDR3 length: 13 residues. From germline, CDR1 is LNHDA and CDR2 SQIVND (reference sequence). The CDR3 sequence is CASIKAGRTEAFF. CDR3 nucleotide sequence: TGTGCCAGTATAAAGGCAGGGAGGACTGAAGCTTTCTTT.

This clonotype was seen more than once but under ten times. V and J are TRBV4-2 and TRBJ2-7; weak D call: TRBD1 (6 bases). V lost 0 bases, J lost 4 bases, and 13 bases lay in between. The CDR3 sequence is 15 residues long. In germline, CDR1 is LGHNA, CDR2 YNFKEQ. CDR3 amino acids: CASSQEVTQGYEQYF. CDR3 sequence (DNA): TGTGCCAGCAGCCAAGAGGTCACGCAGGGGTACGAGCAGTACTTC.

The rearrangement joins TRBV15 to TRBJ1-5; TRBD1 is a possible D gene (5 bases). Trimming shortened V by 3 bases and J by 11 bases, and 20 bases separated the two germline ends. Germline-derived CDR1 and CDR2 are LNHNV and YYDKDF (reference sequence). CDR3 length: 15 amino acids. CDR3: CATSSRVRDLKTQHF. The CDR3 DNA reads TGTGCCACCAGCAGCCGCGTCCGGGACCTCAAAACCCAGCATTTT. Based on the CDR3 plus reference TRBV15 and TRBJ1-5, the full variable domain is DAMVIQNPRYQVTQFGKPVTLSCSQTLNHNVMYWYQQKSSQAPKLLFHYYDKDFNNEADTPDNFQSRRPNTSFCFLDIRSPGLGDTAMYLCATSSRVRDLKTQHFGDGTRLSIL.

On this clonotype itself: This clone may be a read error of a much larger clone one base away. The chain has TRBV10-2 and TRBJ1-2; D is ambiguous. Germline values: CDR1 WSHSY, CDR2 SAAADI. The CDR3 is 14 residues long. The CDR3 DNA follows: TGCGCCGGCAGTGAAGTCGGGAACAACTATGGCTACACCTTC. Protein: CAGSEVGNNYGYTF.

The gene calls are TRBV12-5 and TRBJ1-2; TRBD1 matches at 11 bases. In germline, CDR1 is LGHNT, CDR2 FRNRAP. The CDR3 length is 14 residues. CDR3 sequence: CASSGDRGSGGYTF. DNA for the CDR3: TGTGCCAGCAGTGGGGACAGGGGGTCTGGGGGCTACACCTTC.

Concerning this clonotype: This is likely a read error, given that the CDR3 carries no conserved phenylalanine or tryptophan at its end. Because the CDR3's place on the DNA is in doubt, the DNA is left out and the CDR3 is given as listed by TCRdb. V and J are TRBV19 and TRBJ1-1; no check of the table's D call, TRBD1, against the DNA was made. Germline V gene lookup returns CDR1 LNHDA and CDR2 SQIVND (reference sequence). The CDR3 numbers 14 amino acids, ends counted. The CDR3: CASSIEGTGALANY.

This clonotype was seen at least ten times. V is TRBV7-2 and J is TRBJ1-6; D remains ambiguous. V was cut by 10 bases and J by 7 bases, with 20 bases left in between. The CDR3 totals 15 residues. Germline CDR1 and CDR2: SGHTA and FQGNSA. The CDR3 loop is CAIPSWPRRNSPLHF. The CDR3 nucleotides are TGTGCCATTCCGTCATGGCCTCGTAGGAATTCACCCCTCCACTTT.

The V call is TRBV10-3, the J call TRBJ1-2, with D perhaps TRBD1 (5 bases). Trimming shortened V by 2 bases and J by 5 bases, and 15 bases separated the two germline ends. CDR1 is ENHRY, CDR2 SYGVKD, per germline. CDR3 length: 15 amino acids. The CDR3 DNA reads TGTGCCATCAGTGAGCTCTCAGGGTCGTGGTATGGCTACACCTTC. It specifies CAISELSGSWYGYTF.

V gene TRBV6-1 combines with J gene TRBJ2-2, with D hard to call. Germline V CDR1 and CDR2: MNHNS, SASEGT. The CDR3 extends over 13 amino acids. Trimming took off 8 bases at V and 4 bases at J, with 11 bases between the two ends. The CDR3 here is CASGPEITGELFF. As DNA, the CDR3 is TGTGCCAGCGGGCCCGAGATCACCGGGGAGCTGTTTTTT.

This rearrangement joins TRBV19 to TRBJ2-7; D call uncertain. Looked up from germline, CDR1 is LNHDA and CDR2 is SQIVND (reference sequence). Trimming cost V 5 bases and J 0 bases, with 11 bases left between them. The CDR3 runs 14 residues. CDR3 in DNA: TGTGCCAGTAGTTTGCGGTTGAGCTCCTACGAGCAGTACTTC. This sequence encodes CASSLRLSSYEQYF.

This clonotype was counted a few times. The J gene is TRBJ2-5, the V gene TRBV4-2, with 8 bases identical to TRBD2. CDR1 and CDR2 from the germline V gene are LGHNA and YNFKEQ. V dropped 0 bases and J dropped 4; count of bases not matched to a gene: 4. The CDR3 loop spans 15 amino acids. The CDR3, as DNA: TGTGCCAGCAGCCAAGAAGGAACTAGCGGAGAGACCCAGTACTTC. This encodes CASSQEGTSGETQYF.

This chain uses TRBV7-2 with TRBJ2-2; 11 nucleotides line up with TRBD2. The CDR3 has 15 amino acids. J lost 7 bases, V lost 4 bases, and 5 bases had no gene match. The germline V gene has CDR1 SGHTA and CDR2 FQGNSA. CDR3 in amino acids: CASSSLAGGYGELFF. CDR3 in DNA: TGTGCCAGCAGCTCCCTAGCGGGGGGTTACGGGGAGCTGTTTTTT.

This clonotype has only one observation. The CDR3 spells CASSETTGIANEKLFF. CDR3 nucleotide sequence: TGCGCCAGCAGTGAAACAACAGGGATAGCTAATGAAAAACTGTTTTTT. The chain is built from TRBV10-2 and TRBJ1-4; perhaps TRBD1 as D (6 bases). Germline V gene lookup returns CDR1 WSHSY and CDR2 SAAADI. The germline V and J ends were trimmed by 3 bases and 3 bases, with 14 bases remaining between them. This CDR3 contains 16 residues.

The V call is TRBV20-1, the J call TRBJ1-1; the match to TRBD1 covers 8 bases. Germline trimming cut 2 bases from V and 6 bases from J; bases unmatched to any gene: 11. CDR1 and CDR2 from the germline V gene are DFQATT and SNEGSKA (reference sequence). The CDR3 is made up of 15 amino acids. This chain's CDR3 is CSARTRQGWGSEAFF. The CDR3 bases are TGCAGTGCTAGAACCCGACAGGGGTGGGGATCTGAAGCTTTCTTT.

Many counts were recorded for this clonotype. The rearrangement joins TRBV19 to TRBJ1-1; D is uncertain. The germline V and J ends were trimmed by 1 base and 5 bases, with 14 bases remaining between them. CDR1 and CDR2 from the germline V gene are LNHDA and SQIVND (reference sequence). The CDR3 is 15 amino acids. CDR3 sequence reads: CASSIAGLIGTEAFF. The CDR3 region has the DNA TGTGCCAGTAGTATAGCGGGCCTAATTGGTACTGAAGCTTTCTTT.

This clonotype was recorded once. At one end, the junction sequence differs from germline, possibly due to a read error. V gene TRBV30 combines with J gene TRBJ1-1; 7 bases agree with TRBD1. The CDR3 length is 14 residues. The V gene's germline CDR1 is GTSNPN and CDR2 SVGIG (reference sequence). The CDR3 DNA reads TGTGCCTGGAGCCAGGGACAGATCAACAGTGAAGCTTTCTTT. Its protein product is CAWSQGQINSEAFF.

Note on this clonotype: A much larger clone is a single base away; this may be a read error. This sequence joins TRBV2 and TRBJ2-5, with a tentative D call TRBD2 (6 bases). Germline V gene lookup returns CDR1 SNHLY and CDR2 FYNNEI. The CDR3 is 12 residues long. In DNA, the CDR3 is TGTACCAGCAGGGAGGAACGGGAGACCCAGTACTTC. Protein: CTSREERETQYF.

CDR3 sequence (DNA): TGTGCCAGCAGTCCTCCTCCAGGGATGGGTAGTCTGTGGTATGGCTACACCTTC. Encoded protein: CASSPPPGMGSLWYGYTF. J is TRBJ1-2 and V is TRBV6-5; maybe TRBD1 (5 bases). The germline V gene encodes CDR1 MNHEY and CDR2 SVGAGI. CDR3 length: 18 amino acids. The V end lost 5 bases, the J end lost 5 bases, and 27 bases lay between the germline ends.

In this sample, this clonotype turned up many times. V gene TRBV19 combines with J gene TRBJ2-7; D ambiguous. With 10 bases removed from V and 5 bases from J, the gap between germline ends came to 15 bases. The germline gives CDR1 LNHDA, CDR2 SQIVND (reference sequence). CDR3 size: 12 residues. CDR3 sequence (DNA): TGTGCCACCGCATTCGGTCCCAACGAGCAGTACTTC. It specifies CATAFGPNEQYF.

Concerning this clonotype itself: The junction departs from the called germline gene at one end, perhaps through a read error. The V call is TRBV9, the J call TRBJ2-2, with a weak D call TRBD1 (6 bases). CDR3 length: 16 amino acids. The germline V gene has CDR1 SGDLS and CDR2 YYNGEE. The CDR3 region is CACSVAQGINTGELFF. The CDR3 DNA is TGTGCCTGCAGCGTAGCACAGGGTATAAACACCGGGGAGCTGTTTTTT. Supplemented by reference TRBV9 and TRBJ2-2, the full variable domain reads DSGVTQTPKHLITATGQRVTLRCSPRSGDLSVYWYQQSLDQGLQFLIQYYNGEERAKGNILERFSAQQFPDLHSELNLSSLELGDSALYFCACSVAQGINTGELFFGEGSRLTVL.

The chain couples TRBV7-9 to TRBJ2-7; either TRBD1 or TRBD2 may fit D (5 bases each). V shed 1 base and J shed 3 bases, with 10 bases lying between them. Germline V gene data show CDR1 as SEHNR and CDR2 as FQNEAQ (reference sequence). The CDR3 covers 14 residues. The CDR3 reads CASSLDGTHYEQYF. CDR3 nucleotide sequence: TGTGCCAGCAGCTTAGACGGGACCCACTACGAGCAGTACTTC. Variable domain in full (rest from reference TRBV7-9 and TRBJ2-7): DTGVSQNPRHKITKRGQNVTFRCDPISEHNRLYWYRQTLGQGPEFLTYFQNEAQLEKSRLLSDRFSAERPKGSFSTLEIQRTEQGDSAMYLCASSLDGTHYEQYFGPGTRLTVT.

This clonotype was seen a handful of times. The chain is built from TRBV12-3 or TRBV12-4 and TRBJ1-6, with 9 bases that match TRBD1. CDR3 size: 16 residues. With V trimmed by 3 bases and J by 7 bases, 7 bases remained unmatched. CDR3 bases: TGTGCCAGCAGTTTCGCCCCCGGGACAGGGAATTCACCCCTCCACTTT. Protein: CASSFAPGTGNSPLHF.

In regard to this clonotype: A much larger clone sits a single nucleotide away, making a read error possible. This rearrangement joins TRBV7-9 to TRBJ2-7; unclear D gene. This CDR3 is 12 amino acids long. The germline gives CDR1 SEHNR, CDR2 FQNEAQ (reference sequence). CDR3 sequence reads: CASSLAADERYF. DNA of the CDR3: TGTGCCAGCAGCTTAGCGGCCGACGAGCGGTACTTC.

This clonotype was recorded many times. The V call is TRBV29-1, the J call TRBJ2-7; D unresolved. This CDR3 comprises 13 residues. V lost 7 bases and J lost 0, with 13 bases in between. Per germline, CDR1 SQVTM and CDR2 ANQGSEA. This CDR3 reads CSAVEYSSYEQYF. The CDR3 DNA follows: TGCAGCGCTGTTGAGTATTCCTCCTACGAGCAGTACTTC.

This clonotype has a handful of counts. In DNA form, the CDR3 reads TGCGCCAGCAGCTTGGAAGGCAGCAGCTCTGGGGCCAACGTCCTGACTTTC. It encodes CASSLEGSSSGANVLTF. The chain joins TRBV5-1 to TRBJ2-6; D not certain. The CDR3 consists of 17 residues. CDR1 is SGHRS and CDR2 is YFSETQ in the germline V gene. Trimming took off 0 bases at V and 0 bases at J, with 10 bases between the two ends.

The chain couples TRBV12-3 or TRBV12-4 to TRBJ1-1, with D possibly being TRBD1 (5 bases). The CDR3 runs to 14 residues. Deletions cut 8 bases from V and 7 bases from J, with 20 bases between. CDR3 bases: TGTGCCAGCTCCTCCGGGACTTTACGGGTTGAAGCTTTCTTT. It is translated as CASSSGTLRVEAFF.

This clonotype was picked up many times. The chain couples TRBV7-8 to TRBJ1-1, with D possibly being TRBD1 (6 bases). Trimming pared 5 bases from V and 0 bases from J, leaving 19 bases between. Germline V gene lookup returns CDR1 SGHVS and CDR2 FQNEAQ. The CDR3 contains 17 residues. The CDR3 sequence is CASSKGGLWQMNTEAFF. CDR3 in DNA: TGTGCCAGCAGCAAGGGGGGCCTTTGGCAGATGAACACTGAAGCTTTCTTT. The variable domain in full, completed from reference TRBV7-8 and TRBJ1-1, reads GAGVSQSPRYKVAKRGQDVALRCDPISGHVSLFWYQQALGQGPEFLTYFQNEAQLDKSGLPSDRFFAERPEGSVSTLKIQRTQQEDSAVYLCASSKGGLWQMNTEAFFGQGTRLTVV.